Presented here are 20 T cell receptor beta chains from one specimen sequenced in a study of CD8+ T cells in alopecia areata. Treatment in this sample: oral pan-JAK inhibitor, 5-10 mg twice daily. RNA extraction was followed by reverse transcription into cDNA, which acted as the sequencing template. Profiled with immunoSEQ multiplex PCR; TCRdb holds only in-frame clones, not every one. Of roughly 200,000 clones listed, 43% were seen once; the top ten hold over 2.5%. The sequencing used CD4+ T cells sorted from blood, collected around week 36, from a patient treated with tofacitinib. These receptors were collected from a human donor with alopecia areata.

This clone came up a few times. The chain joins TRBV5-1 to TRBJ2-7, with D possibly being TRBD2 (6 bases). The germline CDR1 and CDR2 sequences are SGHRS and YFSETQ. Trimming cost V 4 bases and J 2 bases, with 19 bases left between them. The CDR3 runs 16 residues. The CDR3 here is CASSQTSASATYEQYF. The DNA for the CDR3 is TGCGCCAGCAGCCAGACCTCCGCTAGCGCCACCTACGAGCAGTACTTC.

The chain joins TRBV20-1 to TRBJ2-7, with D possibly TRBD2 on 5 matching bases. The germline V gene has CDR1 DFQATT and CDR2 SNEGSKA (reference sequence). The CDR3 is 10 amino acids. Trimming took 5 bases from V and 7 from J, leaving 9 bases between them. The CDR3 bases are TGCAGTGCTGGGGAGCGGGAGCAGTACTTC. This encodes CSAGEREQYF.

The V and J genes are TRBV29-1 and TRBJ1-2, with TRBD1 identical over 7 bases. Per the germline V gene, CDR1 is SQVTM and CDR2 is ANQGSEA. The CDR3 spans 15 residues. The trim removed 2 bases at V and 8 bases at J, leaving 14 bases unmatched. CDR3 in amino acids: CSVERMTGLLTGYTF. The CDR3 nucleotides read TGCAGCGTTGAAAGGATGACAGGGCTCTTGACCGGCTACACCTTC.

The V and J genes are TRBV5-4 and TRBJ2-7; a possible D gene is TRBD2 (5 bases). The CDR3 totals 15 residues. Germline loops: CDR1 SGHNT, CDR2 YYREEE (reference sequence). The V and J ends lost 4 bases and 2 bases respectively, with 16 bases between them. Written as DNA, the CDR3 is TGTGCCAGCAGCGCCGAACTAGGCGGACCCTACGAGCAGTACTTC. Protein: CASSAELGGPYEQYF.

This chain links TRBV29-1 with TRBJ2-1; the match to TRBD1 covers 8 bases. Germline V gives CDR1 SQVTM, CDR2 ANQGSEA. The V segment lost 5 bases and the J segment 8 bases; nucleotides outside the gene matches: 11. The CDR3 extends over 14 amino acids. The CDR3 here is CSVILGTGGDEQFF. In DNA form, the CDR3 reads TGCAGCGTTATCCTAGGGACAGGAGGGGATGAGCAGTTCTTC.

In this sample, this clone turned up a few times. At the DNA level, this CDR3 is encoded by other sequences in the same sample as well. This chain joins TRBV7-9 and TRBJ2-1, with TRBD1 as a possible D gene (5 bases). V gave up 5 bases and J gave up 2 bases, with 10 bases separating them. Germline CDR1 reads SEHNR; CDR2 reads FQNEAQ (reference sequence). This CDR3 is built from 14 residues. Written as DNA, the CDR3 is TGTGCCAGCAGCAGGGGCGGAACCTACAATGAGCAGTTCTTC. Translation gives CASSRGGTYNEQFF.

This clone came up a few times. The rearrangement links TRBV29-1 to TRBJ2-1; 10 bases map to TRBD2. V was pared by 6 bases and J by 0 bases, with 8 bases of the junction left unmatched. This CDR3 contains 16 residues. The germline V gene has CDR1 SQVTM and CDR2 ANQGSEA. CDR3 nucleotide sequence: TGCAGCGTACTAGCGGGAACCCCGAGCTCCTACAATGAGCAGTTCTTC. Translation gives CSVLAGTPSSYNEQFF.

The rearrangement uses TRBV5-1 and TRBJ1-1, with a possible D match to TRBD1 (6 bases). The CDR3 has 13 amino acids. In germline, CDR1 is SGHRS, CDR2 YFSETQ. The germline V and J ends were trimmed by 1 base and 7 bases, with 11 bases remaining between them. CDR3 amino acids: CASSLYWGREAFF. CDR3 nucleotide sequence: TGCGCCAGCAGCTTGTATTGGGGGCGTGAAGCTTTCTTT.

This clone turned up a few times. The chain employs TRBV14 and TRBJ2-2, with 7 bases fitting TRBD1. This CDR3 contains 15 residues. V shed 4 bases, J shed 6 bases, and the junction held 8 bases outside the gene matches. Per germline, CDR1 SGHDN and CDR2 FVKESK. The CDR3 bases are TGTGCCAGCAGCCGCGCCGGGACAGTCTCCGGGGAGCTGTTTTTT. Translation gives CASSRAGTVSGELFF.

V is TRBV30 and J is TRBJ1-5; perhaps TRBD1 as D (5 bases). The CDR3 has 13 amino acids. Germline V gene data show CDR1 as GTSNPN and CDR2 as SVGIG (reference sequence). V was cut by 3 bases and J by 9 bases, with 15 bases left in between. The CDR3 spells CAWSARGLGPQHF. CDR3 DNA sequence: TGTGCCTGGAGCGCTCGGGGCCTCGGGCCCCAGCATTTT. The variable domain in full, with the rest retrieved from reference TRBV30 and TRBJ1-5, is SQTIHQWPATLVQPVGSPLSLECTVEGTSNPNLYWYRQAAGRGLQLLFYSVGIGQISSEVPQNLSASRPQDRQFILSSKKLLLSDSGFYLCAWSARGLGPQHFGDGTRLSIL.

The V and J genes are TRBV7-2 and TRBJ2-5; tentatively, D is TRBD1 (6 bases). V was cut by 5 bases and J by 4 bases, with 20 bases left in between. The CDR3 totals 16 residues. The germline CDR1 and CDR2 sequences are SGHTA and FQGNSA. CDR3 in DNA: TGTGCCAGCAGCCCCTTCGTTGCAGGGGCCGGAGAGACCCAGTACTTC. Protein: CASSPFVAGAGETQYF. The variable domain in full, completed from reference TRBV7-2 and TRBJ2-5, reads GAGVSQSPSNKVTEKGKDVELRCDPISGHTALYWYRQSLGQGLEFLIYFQGNSAPDKSGLPSDRFSAERTGGSVSTLTIQRTQQEDSAVYLCASSPFVAGAGETQYFGPGTRLLVL.

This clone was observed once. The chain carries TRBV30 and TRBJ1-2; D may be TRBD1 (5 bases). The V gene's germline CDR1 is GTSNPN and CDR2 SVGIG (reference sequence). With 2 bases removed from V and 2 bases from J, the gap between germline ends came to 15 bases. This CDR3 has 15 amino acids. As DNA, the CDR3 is TGTGCCTGGAGTTTGGGGGGAAGGGAGAACTATGGCTACACCTTC. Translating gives CAWSLGGRENYGYTF.

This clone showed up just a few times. The CDR3 here is CASSETGTSRYNEQFF. CDR3 DNA: TGTGCCAGCAGCGAAACCGGGACTAGCCGGTACAATGAGCAGTTCTTC. The genes are TRBV7-8 and TRBJ2-1; the match to TRBD2 covers 9 bases. The CDR3 spans 16 residues. Losses at the gene ends were 5 bases for V and 4 bases for J; bases not matched to a gene: 9. Germline CDR1 is SGHVS and CDR2 is FQNEAQ.

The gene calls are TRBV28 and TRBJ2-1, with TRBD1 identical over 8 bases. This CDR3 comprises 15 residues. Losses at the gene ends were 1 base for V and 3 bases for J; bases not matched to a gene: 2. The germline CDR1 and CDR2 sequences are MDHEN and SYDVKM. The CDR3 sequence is CASSLSTGVYNEQFF. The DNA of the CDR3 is TGTGCCAGCAGTTTATCGACAGGGGTCTACAATGAGCAGTTCTTC.

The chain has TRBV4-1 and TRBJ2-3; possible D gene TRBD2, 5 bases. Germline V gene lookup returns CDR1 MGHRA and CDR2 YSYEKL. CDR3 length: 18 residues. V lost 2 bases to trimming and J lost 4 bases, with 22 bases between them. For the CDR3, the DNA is TGCGCCAGCAGCCAATTCTTAGCGACAAGAACCTCCTCAGATACGCAGTATTTT. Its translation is CASSQFLATRTSSDTQYF.

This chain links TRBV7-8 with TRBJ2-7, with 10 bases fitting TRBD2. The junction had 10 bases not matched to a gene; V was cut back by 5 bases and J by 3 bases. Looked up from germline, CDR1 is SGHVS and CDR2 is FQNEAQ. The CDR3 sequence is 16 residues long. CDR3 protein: CASSRGLAESLYEQYF. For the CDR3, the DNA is TGTGCCAGCAGCCGAGGACTAGCGGAGTCCCTCTACGAGCAGTACTTC. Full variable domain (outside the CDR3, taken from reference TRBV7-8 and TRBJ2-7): GAGVSQSPRYKVAKRGQDVALRCDPISGHVSLFWYQQALGQGPEFLTYFQNEAQLDKSGLPSDRFFAERPEGSVSTLKIQRTQQEDSAVYLCASSRGLAESLYEQYFGPGTRLTVT.

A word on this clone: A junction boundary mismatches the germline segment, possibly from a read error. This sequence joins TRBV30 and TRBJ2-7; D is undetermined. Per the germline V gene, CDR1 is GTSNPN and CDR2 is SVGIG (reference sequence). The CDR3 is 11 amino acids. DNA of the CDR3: TGTGCCTCGAGTGCTGCCTACGAGCAGTACTTC. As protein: CASSAAYEQYF.

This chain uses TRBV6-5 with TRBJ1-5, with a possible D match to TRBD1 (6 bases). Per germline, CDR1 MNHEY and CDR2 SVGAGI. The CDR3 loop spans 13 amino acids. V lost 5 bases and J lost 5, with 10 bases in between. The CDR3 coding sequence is TGTGCCAGCAGTAGGGGGGTGGATCAGCCCCAGCATTTT. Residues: CASSRGVDQPQHF.

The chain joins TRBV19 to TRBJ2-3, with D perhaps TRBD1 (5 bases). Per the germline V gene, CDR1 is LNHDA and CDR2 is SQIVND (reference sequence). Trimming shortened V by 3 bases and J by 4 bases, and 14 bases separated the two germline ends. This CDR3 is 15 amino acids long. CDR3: CASSIGGVGPDTQYF. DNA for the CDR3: TGTGCCAGTAGTATCGGCGGAGTGGGGCCAGATACGCAGTATTTT.

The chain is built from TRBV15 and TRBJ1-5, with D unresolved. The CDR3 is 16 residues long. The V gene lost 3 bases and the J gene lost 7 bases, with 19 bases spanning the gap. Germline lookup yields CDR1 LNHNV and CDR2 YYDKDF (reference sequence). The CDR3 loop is CATSSSPPGLEQPQHF. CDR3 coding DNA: TGTGCCACCAGCAGTTCCCCCCCCGGGTTGGAACAGCCCCAGCATTTT.